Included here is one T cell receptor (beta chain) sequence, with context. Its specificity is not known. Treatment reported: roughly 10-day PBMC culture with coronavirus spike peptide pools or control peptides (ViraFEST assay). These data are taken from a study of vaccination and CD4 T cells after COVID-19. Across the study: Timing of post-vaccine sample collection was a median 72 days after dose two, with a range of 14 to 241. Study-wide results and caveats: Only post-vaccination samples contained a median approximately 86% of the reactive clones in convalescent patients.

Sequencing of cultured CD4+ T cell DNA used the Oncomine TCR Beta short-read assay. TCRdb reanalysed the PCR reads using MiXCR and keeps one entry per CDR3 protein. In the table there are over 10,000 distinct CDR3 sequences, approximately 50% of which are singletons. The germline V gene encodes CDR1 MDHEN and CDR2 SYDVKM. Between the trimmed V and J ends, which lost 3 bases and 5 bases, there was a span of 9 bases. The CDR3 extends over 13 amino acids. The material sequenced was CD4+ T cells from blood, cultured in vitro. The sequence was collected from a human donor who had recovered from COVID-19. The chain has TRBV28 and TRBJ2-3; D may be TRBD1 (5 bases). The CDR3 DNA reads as TGTGCCAGCAGTTTGGCAGGGATAGATACGCAGTATTTT. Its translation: CASSLAGIDTQYF.